The 13 T cell receptor beta chains presented below share a single source sample, sequenced in a study of T-cell memory formation after mild COVID-19. Using its own MiXCR run on the 5' RACE reads, TCRdb lists one record per CDR3 protein. This sample has a few hundred thousand distinct CDR3 sequences, with around 17% found just once. The material sequenced was PBMCs or a T cell subset sorted from them (not recorded which). These receptors were taken from a man between 18 and 35 years old who had mild COVID-19 (a few samples of this study predate the infection). Cell type and time point are not known.

This clonotype has only a few counts. The chain recombines TRBV14 with TRBJ2-2; D is possibly TRBD1 or TRBD2 (5 bases each). Trimming left V 6 bases short and J 2 bases short, with 10 bases between. The CDR3 totals 14 residues. Germline V gene sequence: CDR1 SGHDN, CDR2 FVKESK. The CDR3 is CASRNGANTGELFF. The CDR3 nucleotides are TGTGCCAGCAGGAACGGGGCCAACACCGGGGAGCTGTTTTTT.

This clonotype has more than one count but fewer than ten. The chain is built from TRBV10-3 and TRBJ1-1; D possibly corresponds to TRBD1 (5 bases). Trimming removed 0 bases from V and 1 base from J, with 6 bases in between. This CDR3 is 14 amino acids long. From germline, CDR1 is ENHRY and CDR2 SYGVKD. This chain's CDR3 is CAISESRGNTEAFF. CDR3 bases: TGTGCCATCAGTGAGTCGAGGGGGAACACTGAAGCTTTCTTT.

This clonotype was observed a few times. The genes are TRBV5-1 and TRBJ1-2, with D perhaps matching TRBD1 (5 bases). The germline CDR1 and CDR2 sequences are SGHRS and YFSETQ. This CDR3 is 15 amino acids long. The V end was cut by 3 bases, the J end by 8 bases, with 20 bases between. The CDR3 coding sequence is TGCGCCAGCAGCTCCGGGACGACGGGTTCGGCCGGCTACACCTTC. It yields the protein CASSSGTTGSAGYTF.

The chain is built from TRBV29-1 and TRBJ2-5; weak D call: TRBD1 (6 bases). Germline V lookup: CDR1 SQVTM, CDR2 ANQGSEA. Trimming removed 6 bases at V and 2 bases at J, with 16 bases between. This CDR3 region has 14 residues. CDR3 nucleotide sequence: TGCAGCGTCAAGCCGGGACATTCACAAGAGACCCAGTACTTC. Protein sequence: CSVKPGHSQETQYF.

This clonotype was observed a few times. The chain couples TRBV12-3 or TRBV12-4 to TRBJ1-6, with D perhaps matching TRBD1 (5 bases). V dropped 0 bases and J dropped 9 bases, with 12 bases sitting between them. This CDR3 has 15 amino acids. CDR3 loop: CASSLAQGGVSPLHF. In DNA, the CDR3 is TGTGCCAGCAGTTTAGCCCAGGGTGGGGTTTCACCCCTCCACTTT.

This clonotype was counted between two and nine times. The chain employs TRBV12-3 or TRBV12-4 and TRBJ2-5, with TRBD1 identical over 7 bases. The CDR3 has 15 residues. V was pared by 5 bases and J by 6 bases, with 12 bases of the junction left unmatched. CDR3 sequence (DNA): TGTGCCAGCAGTCGGAAGGGGGCCTTTTGGAAGACCCAGTACTTC. Translating it yields CASSRKGAFWKTQYF.

The chain joins TRBV9 to TRBJ2-3; 8 nucleotides line up with TRBD2. The CDR3 runs to 16 residues. Germline lookup yields CDR1 SGDLS and CDR2 YYNGEE. The J segment lost 0 bases and the V segment lost 1 base, leaving 4 bases of the junction unmatched. CDR3 in amino acids: CASSVSSGVSTDTQYF. DNA of the CDR3: TGTGCCAGCAGCGTAAGTAGCGGGGTGAGCACAGATACGCAGTATTTT.

The chain employs TRBV5-1 and TRBJ2-3; 9 positions match TRBD2. The CDR3 is 16 amino acids. V lost 4 bases to trimming and J lost 2 bases; unmatched junction nucleotides: 8. CDR1 is SGHRS and CDR2 is YFSETQ in the germline V gene. The CDR3 spells CASSLGPSGDTDTQYF. The CDR3 DNA reads as TGCGCCAGCAGCCTCGGGCCTAGCGGGGACACAGATACGCAGTATTTT.

Turning to this clonotype: At one end, the junction sequence differs from germline, possibly due to a read error. The rearrangement links TRBV18 to TRBJ1-1; 9 positions agree with TRBD1. Germline V gene data show CDR1 as KGHSH and CDR2 as LQKENI. This CDR3 contains 14 residues. The CDR3 region has the DNA TGTGCCAGCTCACTAGACAGGGGGAACGCTGAAGCTTTCTTT. Protein product: CASSLDRGNAEAFF.

The chain recombines TRBV7-2 with TRBJ2-6, with 9 bases lining up with TRBD1. With V trimmed by 7 bases and J by 1 base, 8 bases remained unmatched. The CDR3 is made up of 17 amino acids. Germline loops: CDR1 SGHTA, CDR2 FQGNSA. CDR3 region: CASNLGQGESGANVLTF. The CDR3 nucleotides read TGTGCCAGCAACCTGGGACAGGGTGAATCTGGGGCCAACGTCCTGACTTTC.

Here the CDR3 DNA reads TGTGCCAGCAGCGCCCTGGGGGCAGCCTTTTTATCCCTCCACTTT. Protein product: CASSALGAAFLSLHF. The V call is TRBV7-8, the J call TRBJ1-6; TRBD1 might be the D (6 bases). Germline assignment: CDR1 SGHVS and CDR2 FQNEAQ. CDR3 length equals 15 residues. Trimming took 5 bases from V and 14 from J, leaving 22 bases between them. The full variable domain, in which reference TRBV7-8 and TRBJ1-6 provide the parts outside the CDR3, is GAGVSQSPRYKVAKRGQDVALRCDPISGHVSLFWYQQALGQGPEFLTYFQNEAQLDKSGLPSDRFFAERPEGSVSTLKIQRTQQEDSAVYLCASSALGAAFLSLHFGNGTRLTVT.

The table lists this clonotype with a few counts. In DNA form, the CDR3 reads TGTGCCAGCAGTTACGGGACAGGGACAGGCGAGACCCAGTACTTC. Its translation is CASSYGTGTGETQYF. V is TRBV12-3 or TRBV12-4 and J is TRBJ2-5; 9 bases are a match to TRBD1. The trim removed 4 bases at V and 5 bases at J, leaving 8 bases unmatched. The CDR3 is 15 amino acids.

The chain recombines TRBV20-1 with TRBJ2-1, with TRBD2 matching over 9 bases. This CDR3 is 14 amino acids long. Germline CDR1 is DFQATT and CDR2 is SNEGSKA (reference sequence). The ends lost 5 bases at V and 5 bases at J; junction bases unmatched: 7. CDR3 nucleotides: TGCAGTGCTCCTGTAGCGGGGGCTAACAATGAGCAGTTCTTC. This encodes CSAPVAGANNEQFF.